This T cell receptor beta chain originates from a study of cytomegalovirus exposure and HLA in healthy donors. Both 60 Vbeta primers and 13 Jbeta primers went into the PCR. TCRdb keeps only in-frame clones here, not all; method: immunoSEQ multiplex PCR. In the table there are 100,000 or so clones, about 69% of which are singletons. This CDR3 spans 14 amino acids. CDR1 SGHVS and CDR2 FNYEAQ come from the germline V gene. V dropped 5 bases and J dropped 8; count of bases not matched to a gene: 9. The chain links TRBV7-6 to TRBJ2-1; 7 positions match TRBD1. This sequence originates from a man between 40 and 49 years old in good health and CMV-seronegative. Source material: PBMCs. The CDR3 bases are TGTGCCAGCAGCAAACAGGGGTTTTCTCATGAGCAGTTCTTC. Translating gives CASSKQGFSHEQFF.